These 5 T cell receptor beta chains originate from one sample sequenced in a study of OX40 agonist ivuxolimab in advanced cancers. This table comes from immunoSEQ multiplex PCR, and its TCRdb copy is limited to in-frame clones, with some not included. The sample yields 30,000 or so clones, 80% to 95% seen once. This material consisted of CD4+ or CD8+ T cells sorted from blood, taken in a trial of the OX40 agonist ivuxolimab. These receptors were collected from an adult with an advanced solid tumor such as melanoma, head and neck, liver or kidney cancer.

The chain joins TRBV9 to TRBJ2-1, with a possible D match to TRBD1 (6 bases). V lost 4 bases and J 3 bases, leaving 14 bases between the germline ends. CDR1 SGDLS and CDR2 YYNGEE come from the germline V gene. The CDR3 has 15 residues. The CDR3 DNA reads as TGTGCCAGCAGCCCGGCCGGGACAAGCTACAATGAGCAGTTCTTC. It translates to CASSPAGTSYNEQFF.

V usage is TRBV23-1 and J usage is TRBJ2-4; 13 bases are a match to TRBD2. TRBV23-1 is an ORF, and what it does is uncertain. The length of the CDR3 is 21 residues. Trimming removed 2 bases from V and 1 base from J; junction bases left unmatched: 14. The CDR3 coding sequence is TGCGCCAGCAGTCAACCGACAGGACTAGCGGGAGTTGAAAGGGCCAAAAACATTCAGTACTTC. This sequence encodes CASSQPTGLAGVERAKNIQYF.

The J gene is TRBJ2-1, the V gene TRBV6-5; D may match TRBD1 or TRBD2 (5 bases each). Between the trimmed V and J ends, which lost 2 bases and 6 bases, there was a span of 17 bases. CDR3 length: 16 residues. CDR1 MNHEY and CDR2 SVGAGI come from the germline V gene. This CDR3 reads CASSYVPGTGSNEQFF. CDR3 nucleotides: TGTGCCAGCAGTTACGTCCCCGGGACGGGTTCCAATGAGCAGTTCTTC.

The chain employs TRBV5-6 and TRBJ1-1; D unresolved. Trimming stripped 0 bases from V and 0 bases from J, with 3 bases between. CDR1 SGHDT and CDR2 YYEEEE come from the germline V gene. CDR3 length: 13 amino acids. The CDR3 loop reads CASSLAVNTEAFF. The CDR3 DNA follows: TGTGCCAGCAGCTTGGCGGTGAACACTGAAGCTTTCTTT.

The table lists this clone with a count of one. This chain's CDR3 is CASSLSQGAYGGTEAFF. CDR3 DNA: TGTGCCAGCAGTTTATCCCAGGGGGCTTATGGTGGCACTGAAGCTTTCTTT. This chain joins TRBV27 and TRBJ1-1; TRBD1 matches at 8 bases. Germline trimming cut 0 bases from V and 4 bases from J; bases unmatched to any gene: 10. CDR1 MNHEY and CDR2 SMNVEV come from the germline V gene (reference sequence). CDR3 length equals 17 residues.